Listed here are 32 T cell receptor beta chains from one sample, sequenced in a study of PD-L1 blockade in urothelial cancer. Time point: peripheral blood 6 weeks after treatment start. The repertoire was sequenced with immunoSEQ multiplex PCR; TCRdb's copy has only in-frame clones and lacks some. The data contain under 25,000 clones, more than 65% of them singletons. Sequenced here: PBMCs, sampled around atezolizumab (anti-PD-L1) treatment. The origin of the receptors is a man between 70 and 80 years old with urothelial cancer.

The chain uses TRBV4-3 and TRBJ2-7, with 11 bases that match TRBD2. This CDR3 is 18 amino acids long. Trimming removed 1 base from V and 0 bases from J; junction bases left unmatched: 8. CDR1 is LGHNA and CDR2 is YSLEER in the germline V gene. DNA of the CDR3: TGCGCCAGCAGCCAAGGGGCTAGCGGGAGGCGCCCCTCCTACGAGCAGTACTTC. Amino acids: CASSQGASGRRPSYEQYF.

The chain couples TRBV11-3 to TRBJ2-3, with TRBD2 identical over 12 bases. The CDR3 runs 16 residues. Trimming removed 3 bases from V and 0 bases from J; junction bases left unmatched: 1. In germline, CDR1 is SGHNT, CDR2 YENEEA. CDR3 loop: CASSLGTSGSTDTQYF. In DNA, the CDR3 is TGTGCCAGCAGCTTGGGGACTAGCGGGAGCACAGATACGCAGTATTTT.

This sequence joins TRBV5-6 and TRBJ2-1, with D possibly being TRBD2 (6 bases). V was pared by 7 bases and J by 7 bases, with 21 bases between. The CDR3 loop spans 15 amino acids. Germline CDR1 and CDR2: SGHDT and YYEEEE. The CDR3 spells CASGRLNGGLNEQFF. The CDR3 coding sequence is TGTGCCAGCGGACGACTAAACGGGGGACTGAATGAGCAGTTCTTC.

This clone appeared once. The chain joins TRBV27 to TRBJ2-3; weak D call: TRBD1 (7 bases). Trimming pared 4 bases from V and 5 bases from J, leaving 16 bases between. Germline V gene data show CDR1 as MNHEY and CDR2 as SMNVEV (reference sequence). This CDR3 spans 15 amino acids. The CDR3 loop reads CASSWRVGGEDTQYF. As DNA, the CDR3 is TGTGCCAGCAGTTGGAGGGTAGGGGGCGAAGATACGCAGTATTTT.

This clone has only a few counts. The chain employs TRBV7-8 and TRBJ2-5; D is possibly TRBD2 (6 bases). From germline, CDR1 is SGHVS and CDR2 FQNEAQ. This CDR3 has 14 amino acids. Trimming pared 1 base from V and 10 bases from J, leaving 16 bases between. The CDR3 sequence: CASSLVRREEVQYF. The CDR3 DNA is TGTGCCAGCAGCTTAGTTCGGCGGGAAGAGGTCCAGTACTTC.

The gene calls are TRBV18 and TRBJ2-1; no definite D call. Per germline, CDR1 KGHSH and CDR2 LQKENI. This CDR3 spans 11 amino acids. Trimming cost V 5 bases and J 6 bases, with 5 bases left between them. Here the CDR3 DNA reads TGTGCCAGCTCATCCGGCAATGAGCAGTTCTTC. The encoded protein is CASSSGNEQFF. Together with reference TRBV18 and TRBJ2-1, the CDR3 gives the full variable domain: NAGVMQNPRHLVRRRGQEARLRCSPMKGHSHVYWYRQLPEEGLKFMVYLQKENIIDESGMPKERFSAEFPKEGPSILRIQQVVRGDSAAYFCASSSGNEQFFGPGTRLTVL.

The rearrangement joins TRBV4-2 to TRBJ2-3; TRBD2 might be the D (5 bases). V lost 3 bases, J lost 2 bases, and 15 bases lay in between. This CDR3 has 16 amino acids. CDR1 and CDR2 from the germline V gene are LGHNA and YNFKEQ. CDR3 amino acids: CASSHRLGGNTDTQYF. The CDR3 DNA sequence: TGTGCCAGCAGCCATCGCCTAGGAGGTAACACAGATACGCAGTATTTT.

V gene TRBV7-9 combines with J gene TRBJ1-1, with 7 bases fitting TRBD1. V gave up 5 bases and J gave up 1 base; unmatched junction bases: 7. CDR1 is SEHNR and CDR2 is FQNEAQ in the germline V gene (reference sequence). This CDR3 spans 15 amino acids. The DNA for the CDR3 is TGTGCCAGCAGCATGGGACAGCCCCCGAACACTGAAGCTTTCTTT. Encoded protein: CASSMGQPPNTEAFF. Full variable domain (outside the CDR3, taken from reference TRBV7-9 and TRBJ1-1): DTGVSQNPRHKITKRGQNVTFRCDPISEHNRLYWYRQTLGQGPEFLTYFQNEAQLEKSRLLSDRFSAERPKGSFSTLEIQRTEQGDSAMYLCASSMGQPPNTEAFFGQGTRLTVV.

The genes are TRBV19 and TRBJ1-4; D is possibly TRBD1 (5 bases). The CDR3 totals 15 residues. V lost 2 bases and J lost 4, with 11 bases in between. Germline V gene sequence: CDR1 LNHDA, CDR2 SQIVND (reference sequence). CDR3 DNA sequence: TGTGCCAGTAGTATAACAACAGGTGATAATGAAAAACTGTTTTTT. Its protein product is CASSITTGDNEKLFF.

The rearrangement links TRBV28 to TRBJ1-5; the D gene is possibly TRBD1 (5 bases). The CDR3 spans 17 residues. Germline values: CDR1 MDHEN, CDR2 SYDVKM. V shed 4 bases and J shed 2 bases, with 18 bases lying between them. The CDR3 protein is CASSSDRAPGGNQPQHF. The CDR3 DNA is TGTGCCAGCAGTTCAGACCGGGCCCCGGGGGGCAATCAGCCCCAGCATTTT. Complete variable domain (other parts from reference TRBV28 and TRBJ1-5): DVKVTQSSRYLVKRTGEKVFLECVQDMDHENMFWYRQDPGLGLRLIYFSYDVKMKEKGDIPEGYSVSREKKERFSLILESASTNQTSMYLCASSSDRAPGGNQPQHFGDGTRLSIL.

This chain uses TRBV9 with TRBJ2-7; 11 positions agree with TRBD2. Germline values: CDR1 SGDLS, CDR2 YYNGEE. After removal of 4 bases from V and 0 bases from J, the junction contained 6 bases not matched to a gene. The CDR3 has 16 residues. Here the CDR3 reads CASSPRLAGNSYEQYF. Written as DNA, the CDR3 is TGTGCCAGCAGCCCCCGACTAGCGGGAAACTCCTACGAGCAGTACTTC.

This chain joins TRBV2 and TRBJ2-5, with TRBD1 as a possible D gene (5 bases). The V end was cut by 8 bases, the J end by 4 bases, with 11 bases between. The V gene's germline CDR1 is SNHLY and CDR2 FYNNEI. CDR3 size: 12 residues. The CDR3 here is CASVGLGETQYF. CDR3 nucleotide sequence: TGTGCCAGCGTGGGGCTGGGAGAGACCCAGTACTTC.

This chain joins TRBV29-1 and TRBJ2-6; D remains ambiguous. Trimming removed 7 bases from V and 4 bases from J, with 14 bases in between. This CDR3 region has 14 residues. The germline CDR1 and CDR2 sequences are SQVTM and ANQGSEA. The DNA for the CDR3 is TGCAGCGCCGGAGACCAAACCGGGGCCAACGTCCTGACTTTC. Amino acid sequence: CSAGDQTGANVLTF.

V and J are TRBV7-8 and TRBJ2-2; D is perhaps TRBD2 (5 bases). The CDR3 sequence is 15 residues long. Trimming took 1 base from V and 1 from J, leaving 7 bases between them. CDR1 is SGHVS and CDR2 is FQNEAQ in the germline V gene. Here the CDR3 reads CASSLVRGNTGELFF. CDR3 DNA: TGTGCCAGCAGCTTAGTCCGGGGGAACACCGGGGAGCTGTTTTTT.

This clone is labeled as medium-sized (0.01 to 0.1%). J is TRBJ2-7 and V is TRBV7-6, with 9 positions matching TRBD2. Germline V gene sequence: CDR1 SGHVS, CDR2 FNYEAQ. This CDR3 has 14 amino acids. With 4 bases clipped from V and 12 bases from J, the junction kept 13 bases outside the gene matches. CDR3 coding DNA: TGTGCCAGCAGCTCCCTTGGTAGCGGGAGCGAGTCGTACTTC. Translating gives CASSSLGSGSESYF. Combining the CDR3 with reference TRBV7-6 and TRBJ2-7 gives the whole variable domain GAGVSQSPRYKVTKRGQDVALRCDPISGHVSLYWYRQALGQGPEFLTYFNYEAQQDKSGLPNDRFSAERPEGSISTLTIQRTEQRDSAMYRCASSSLGSGSESYFGPGTRLTVT.

Only a few counts were recorded for this clone. This chain links TRBV5-4 with TRBJ1-1; D possibly corresponds to TRBD1 (5 bases). V lost 1 base, J lost 3 bases, and 10 bases lay in between. CDR3 length: 14 residues. CDR1 and CDR2 (germline): SGHNT, YYREEE (reference sequence). The CDR3 DNA follows: TGTGCCAGCAGCTTGACAGGCGACTACACTGAAGCTTTCTTT. This encodes CASSLTGDYTEAFF. Drawing the rest from reference TRBV5-4 and TRBJ1-1, the complete variable domain is ETGVTQSPTHLIKTRGQQVTLRCSSQSGHNTVSWYQQALGQGPQFIFQYYREEENGRGNFPPRFSGLQFPNYSSELNVNALELDDSALYLCASSLTGDYTEAFFGQGTRLTVV.

This clone occurred once. V usage is TRBV13 and J usage is TRBJ1-4; possibly TRBD1 for D (5 bases). The CDR3 consists of 16 residues. The germline V gene has CDR1 PRHDT and CDR2 FYEKMQ (reference sequence). Trimming shortened V by 5 bases and J by 8 bases, and 21 bases separated the two germline ends. The CDR3 DNA reads as TGTGCCAGCAGCCCTACCCCCGGGGGGATAAAGGAAAAACTGTTTTTT. Residues: CASSPTPGGIKEKLFF.

This clone was recorded only once. V and J are TRBV4-1 and TRBJ2-1; 7 bases are a match to TRBD1. This CDR3 is 15 amino acids long. With 5 bases clipped from V and 7 bases from J, the junction kept 11 bases outside the gene matches. Germline lookup yields CDR1 MGHRA and CDR2 YSYEKL. As DNA, the CDR3 is TGCGCCAGCAGCGAACGGGACAGCGGTGGGAATGAGCAGTTCTTC. Translating gives CASSERDSGGNEQFF.

The genes are TRBV5-1 and TRBJ1-4; D is perhaps TRBD1 (6 bases). The CDR3 totals 15 residues. V lost 1 base and J lost 6, with 13 bases in between. Germline V gene data show CDR1 as SGHRS and CDR2 as YFSETQ. The CDR3 coding sequence is TGCGCCAGCAGCTTGTCGGGGGGCAAGTATGAAAAACTGTTTTTT. As protein: CASSLSGGKYEKLFF.

The rearrangement joins TRBV12-5 to TRBJ2-7; TRBD2 matches 12 bases. The CDR3 contains 17 residues. The germline V gene encodes CDR1 LGHNT and CDR2 FRNRAP. Trimming took 2 bases from V and 4 from J; bases not matched to a gene: 9. For the CDR3, the DNA is TGTGCTAGTGGTTTGTTTCCTAGCGGGAGGGCTGGATACGAGCAGTACTTC. Its translation is CASGLFPSGRAGYEQYF.

The chain has TRBV27 and TRBJ2-1, with TRBD2 matching over 8 bases. Germline lookup yields CDR1 MNHEY and CDR2 SMNVEV (reference sequence). The V segment lost 2 bases and the J segment 9 bases; nucleotides outside the gene matches: 6. The CDR3 consists of 14 residues. In DNA, the CDR3 is TGTGCCAGCAGTTTACAAGCGGGAGTAGGTGAGCAGTTCTTC. Its protein product is CASSLQAGVGEQFF.

The rearrangement links TRBV11-3 to TRBJ2-7; D ambiguous. The CDR3 spans 12 residues. Germline CDR1 reads SGHNT; CDR2 reads YENEEA. The V end lost 1 base, the J end lost 4 bases, and 5 bases lay between the germline ends. The DNA of the CDR3 is TGTGCCAGCAGCTTAGTTAGTTACGAGCAGTACTTC. It codes for CASSLVSYEQYF.

This sequence joins TRBV10-3 and TRBJ1-1, with a tentative D call TRBD1 (6 bases). Germline V CDR1 and CDR2: ENHRY, SYGVKD. CDR3 length: 16 residues. The V end was cut by 0 bases, the J end by 5 bases, with 16 bases between. CDR3 bases: TGTGCCATCAGTGAGTCAGGGGCAGGGGAAGGGACTGAAGCTTTCTTT. Translated: CAISESGAGEGTEAFF.

V gene TRBV7-6 combines with J gene TRBJ2-1, with a weak D call TRBD2 (6 bases). CDR3 size: 14 residues. CDR1 SGHVS and CDR2 FNYEAQ come from the germline V gene. Trimming removed 5 bases from V and 8 bases from J, with 16 bases in between. CDR3 residues: CASSPSGGSDEQFF. DNA for the CDR3: TGTGCCAGCAGCCCAAGTGGGGGGTCTGATGAGCAGTTCTTC. The full variable domain, with the rest looked up from reference TRBV7-6 and TRBJ2-1, is GAGVSQSPRYKVTKRGQDVALRCDPISGHVSLYWYRQALGQGPEFLTYFNYEAQQDKSGLPNDRFSAERPEGSISTLTIQRTEQRDSAMYRCASSPSGGSDEQFFGPGTRLTVL.

V gene TRBV27 combines with J gene TRBJ1-2; 8 nucleotides agree with TRBD1. Germline V gene sequence: CDR1 MNHEY, CDR2 SMNVEV (reference sequence). CDR3 length: 17 amino acids. V dropped 5 bases and J dropped 3; count of bases not matched to a gene: 14. The CDR3 spells CASSPADRASEDYGYTF. Here the CDR3 DNA reads TGTGCCAGCAGTCCTGCGGACAGGGCTTCGGAGGACTATGGCTACACCTTC.

The chain employs TRBV4-3 and TRBJ2-7, with a weak D call TRBD1 (5 bases). Germline values: CDR1 LGHNA, CDR2 YSLEER. This CDR3 is 15 amino acids long. V was cut by 1 base and J by 4 bases, with 14 bases left in between. The CDR3 sequence is CASSQAPTDSYEQYF. The CDR3, as DNA: TGCGCCAGCAGCCAAGCTCCGACAGATTCTTACGAGCAGTACTTC.

This chain uses TRBV7-2 with TRBJ2-7; tentative D call: TRBD2 (6 bases). CDR1 and CDR2 from the germline V gene are SGHTA and FQGNSA. Between the trimmed V and J ends, which lost 3 bases and 5 bases, there was a span of 14 bases. This CDR3 contains 14 residues. CDR3 loop: CASSFAGGVNEQYF. The CDR3 DNA reads TGTGCCAGCAGCTTCGCCGGGGGAGTGAACGAGCAGTACTTC.

The chain has TRBV13 and TRBJ2-2; D not resolved. CDR1 is PRHDT and CDR2 is FYEKMQ in the germline V gene (reference sequence). V shed 3 bases and J shed 2 bases, with 4 bases lying between them. This CDR3 comprises 13 residues. The CDR3 sequence is CASSFSNTGELFF. The DNA of the CDR3 is TGTGCCAGCAGCTTCTCTAACACCGGGGAGCTGTTTTTT.

Regarding this clone: One junction end disagrees with the germline gene, perhaps due to a read error. J is TRBJ2-1 and V is TRBV10-1; D is possibly TRBD2 (5 bases). This CDR3 is 15 amino acids long. CDR1 is WNHNN, CDR2 SYGVQD, per germline (reference sequence). CDR3: CASSESVDSDNEQFF. The CDR3, as DNA: TGCGCCAGCAGTGAGTCGGTGGACTCCGACAATGAGCAGTTCTTC.

The chain uses TRBV7-8 and TRBJ2-1; maybe TRBD1 (5 bases). CDR1 and CDR2 (germline): SGHVS, FQNEAQ. The V end was cut by 3 bases, the J end by 5 bases, with 5 bases between. The CDR3 length is 12 residues. This CDR3 reads CASSLGHNEQFF. CDR3 DNA sequence: TGTGCCAGCAGCTTGGGGCACAATGAGCAGTTCTTC.

The chain links TRBV4-3 to TRBJ2-3; TRBD2 might be the D (6 bases). CDR1 LGHNA and CDR2 YSLEER come from the germline V gene. V shed 1 base and J shed 0 bases, with 14 bases lying between them. CDR3 length equals 17 residues. CDR3 sequence: CASSQGTSGVSTDTQYF. The CDR3 nucleotides are TGCGCCAGCAGCCAAGGAACTTCGGGAGTCAGCACAGATACGCAGTATTTT.

This clone appeared a few times. V gene TRBV5-6 combines with J gene TRBJ1-1, with D perhaps matching TRBD1 (5 bases). The CDR3 runs 15 residues. Germline CDR1 and CDR2: SGHDT and YYEEEE. The ends were cut back, 0 bases at V and 1 base at J, with 10 bases in the middle. The CDR3 region is CASSLGITGNTEAFF. For the CDR3, the DNA is TGTGCCAGCAGCTTGGGCATCACAGGGAACACTGAAGCTTTCTTT.